This is a list of T cell receptor beta chains from one sample in a study of cytomegalovirus exposure and HLA in healthy donors. Measured with immunoSEQ multiplex PCR; TCRdb has only the in-frame clones, and not every one. The repertoire holds around 100,000 clones, 76% seen once, with under 20% in the top ten. Sequencing input: PBMCs. The receptors derive from a woman aged 60-75 years in good health and CMV-seropositive. Both conserved end residues are part of each CDR3. D genes are given only for firm matches. The size of a clone is reported for some rows only, either as once, few or many, or as a class for expanded clones.

j_call: TRBJ2-7
v_call: TRBV7-9
clone_size: .
d_call: .
cdr3_aa: CASTVQEGEQYF
cdr3_nt: TGTGCCAGCACAGTGCAGGAAGGCGAGCAGTACTTC

j_call: TRBJ1-2
v_call: TRBV6-6
clone_size: few
d_call: .
cdr3_aa: CASRETGLAWGYTF
cdr3_nt: TGTGCCAGCAGAGAGACAGGCCTGGCTTGGGGCTACACCTTC

j_call: TRBJ2-2
v_call: TRBV4-2
clone_size: once
d_call: TRBD2
cdr3_aa: CASSLAVSGAGELFF
cdr3_nt: TGTGCCAGCAGCCTCGCCGTTAGCGGGGCCGGGGAGCTGTTTTTT

j_call: TRBJ2-2
v_call: TRBV7-2
clone_size: .
d_call: TRBD2
cdr3_aa: CASSLDWGLAKNTGELFF
cdr3_nt: TGTGCCAGCAGCTTAGATTGGGGACTAGCTAAAAACACCGGGGAGCTGTTTTTT

j_call: TRBJ1-2
v_call: TRBV29-1
clone_size: .
d_call: .
cdr3_aa: CSVGGAGGGYTF
cdr3_nt: TGCAGCGTTGGAGGGGCCGGGGGAGGCTACACCTTC

j_call: TRBJ2-5
v_call: TRBV5-1
clone_size: .
d_call: .
cdr3_aa: CASTAGATEETQYF
cdr3_nt: TGCGCCAGCACGGCAGGGGCCACCGAAGAGACCCAGTACTTC

j_call: TRBJ2-5
v_call: TRBV6-5
clone_size: .
d_call: .
cdr3_aa: CASSGGGRQETQYF
cdr3_nt: TGTGCCAGCAGTGGGGGAGGACGGCAAGAGACCCAGTACTTC

j_call: TRBJ1-1
v_call: TRBV19
clone_size: .
d_call: .
cdr3_aa: CASSIPGNTAFF
cdr3_nt: TGTGCCAGTAGTATTCCAGGCAACACAGCTTTCTTT

j_call: TRBJ2-4
v_call: TRBV5-6
clone_size: .
d_call: TRBD1
cdr3_aa: CASSSSYRGNIQYF
cdr3_nt: TGTGCCAGCAGCAGCAGCTACAGGGGAAACATTCAGTACTTC

j_call: TRBJ2-3
v_call: TRBV7-3
clone_size: .
d_call: TRBD2
cdr3_aa: CASSLTPSGMGTDTQYF
cdr3_nt: TGTGCCAGCAGCTTAACCCCTAGCGGGATGGGCACAGATACGCAGTATTTT

j_call: TRBJ2-3
v_call: TRBV2
clone_size: .
d_call: TRBD2
cdr3_aa: CASSAPSAGGITDTQYF
cdr3_nt: TGTGCCAGCAGCGCCCCCTCAGCGGGGGGGATCACAGATACGCAGTATTTT

j_call: TRBJ2-7
v_call: TRBV5-1
clone_size: .
d_call: .
cdr3_aa: CASSLGQTFYEQYF
cdr3_nt: TGCGCCAGCAGCTTGGGACAGACCTTTTACGAGCAGTACTTC

j_call: TRBJ2-7
v_call: TRBV6-1
clone_size: .
d_call: .
cdr3_aa: CASSVYYSYEQYF
cdr3_nt: TGTGCCAGCAGTGTTTATTACTCCTACGAGCAGTACTTC

j_call: TRBJ2-1
v_call: TRBV7-3
clone_size: .
d_call: .
cdr3_aa: CASSSNNEQFF
cdr3_nt: TGTGCCAGCAGCTCAAACAATGAGCAGTTCTTC

j_call: TRBJ1-3
v_call: TRBV10-3
clone_size: .
d_call: .
cdr3_aa: CAISDADFSGNTIYF
cdr3_nt: TGTGCCATCAGTGATGCGGACTTCTCTGGAAACACCATATATTTT

j_call: TRBJ2-7
v_call: TRBV7-9
clone_size: once
d_call: .
cdr3_aa: CASSQGGERGYEQYF
cdr3_nt: TGTGCCAGCAGCCAAGGGGGGGAGCGGGGATACGAGCAGTACTTC

j_call: TRBJ1-4
v_call: TRBV5-1
clone_size: .
d_call: TRBD1
cdr3_aa: CASSPPGQANEKLFF
cdr3_nt: TGCGCCAGCAGCCCCCCGGGACAGGCTAATGAAAAACTGTTTTTT

j_call: TRBJ1-1
v_call: TRBV11-2
clone_size: .
d_call: TRBD1
cdr3_aa: CASSSLGQQNTEAFF
cdr3_nt: TGTGCCAGCAGCTCGCTGGGACAGCAGAACACTGAAGCTTTCTTT

j_call: TRBJ1-1
v_call: TRBV7-8
clone_size: .
d_call: .
cdr3_aa: CASSSGRMNTEAFF
cdr3_nt: TGTGCCAGCAGCTCCGGCAGGATGAACACTGAAGCTTTCTTT

j_call: TRBJ2-7
v_call: TRBV4-1
clone_size: .
d_call: TRBD1
cdr3_aa: CASSYGTDYEQYF
cdr3_nt: TGCGCCAGCAGCTACGGGACAGACTACGAGCAGTACTTC

j_call: TRBJ2-7
v_call: TRBV20-1
clone_size: .
d_call: .
cdr3_aa: CSARGPYEQYF
cdr3_nt: TGCAGTGCGCGGGGACCCTACGAGCAGTACTTC

j_call: TRBJ1-2
v_call: TRBV5-6
clone_size: .
d_call: TRBD1
cdr3_aa: CASSPGQVTLYGYTF
cdr3_nt: TGTGCCAGCAGCCCTGGACAGGTGACACTGTATGGCTACACCTTC

j_call: TRBJ1-2
v_call: TRBV27
clone_size: .
d_call: .
cdr3_aa: CASIGAGANYGYTF
cdr3_nt: TGTGCCAGCATCGGGGCAGGGGCTAACTATGGCTACACCTTC

j_call: TRBJ2-7
v_call: TRBV25-1
clone_size: .
d_call: .
cdr3_aa: CASSAHYEQYF
cdr3_nt: TGTGCCAGCAGTGCCCACTACGAGCAGTACTTC

j_call: TRBJ2-5
v_call: TRBV7-6
clone_size: many
d_call: .
cdr3_aa: CASSYTGQETQYF
cdr3_nt: TGTGCCAGCAGCTACACAGGACAAGAGACCCAGTACTTC

j_call: TRBJ1-5
v_call: TRBV30
clone_size: .
d_call: TRBD1
cdr3_aa: CAWSGQGIQPQHF
cdr3_nt: TGTGCCTGGAGTGGACAGGGCATTCAGCCCCAGCATTTT

j_call: TRBJ1-1
v_call: TRBV5-4
clone_size: few
d_call: .
cdr3_aa: CASSSRRRDLSTEAFF
cdr3_nt: TGTGCCAGCAGCTCTAGAAGACGGGACTTGAGCACTGAAGCTTTCTTT

j_call: TRBJ2-7
v_call: TRBV5-1
clone_size: .
d_call: .
cdr3_aa: CASRRSGGYEQYF
cdr3_nt: TGCGCCAGCAGACGTAGCGGTGGCTACGAGCAGTACTTC

j_call: TRBJ2-5
v_call: TRBV9
clone_size: .
d_call: TRBD2
cdr3_aa: CASSVAAGAQETQYF
cdr3_nt: TGTGCCAGCAGCGTAGCGGCGGGAGCCCAAGAGACCCAGTACTTC

j_call: TRBJ2-7
v_call: TRBV7-9
clone_size: .
d_call: TRBD1
cdr3_aa: CASSSQSTGDRYEQYF
cdr3_nt: TGTGCCAGCAGCTCACAAAGCACAGGGGACCGCTACGAGCAGTACTTC

j_call: TRBJ1-2
v_call: TRBV5-1
clone_size: once
d_call: .
cdr3_aa: CASSSQPGNSGGYTF
cdr3_nt: TGCGCCAGCAGCTCCCAGCCGGGAAATTCGGGCGGCTACACCTTC

j_call: TRBJ1-6
v_call: TRBV15
clone_size: .
d_call: TRBD1
cdr3_aa: CATSPGTVKVPLHF
cdr3_nt: TGTGCCACCAGCCCCGGGACAGTCAAAGTTCCCCTCCACTTT

j_call: TRBJ2-1
v_call: TRBV27
clone_size: .
d_call: TRBD2
cdr3_aa: CASNGASGSSYNEQFF
cdr3_nt: TGTGCCAGCAATGGGGCTAGCGGGAGCTCCTACAATGAGCAGTTCTTC

j_call: TRBJ2-1
v_call: TRBV6-1
clone_size: .
d_call: .
cdr3_aa: CASSLDNGRGNEQFF
cdr3_nt: TGTGCCAGCAGCCTTGATAACGGCAGAGGAAATGAGCAGTTCTTC

j_call: TRBJ1-1
v_call: TRBV19
clone_size: .
d_call: .
cdr3_aa: CASQQGWRSRTEAFF
cdr3_nt: TGTGCCAGCCAACAGGGATGGAGGTCGCGGACTGAAGCTTTCTTT

j_call: TRBJ2-2
v_call: TRBV5-1
clone_size: .
d_call: TRBD2
cdr3_aa: CASSLRGTSGRTNAGELFF
cdr3_nt: TGCGCCAGCAGCTTGAGGGGGACTAGCGGGAGGACTAACGCCGGGGAGCTGTTTTTT

j_call: TRBJ1-1
v_call: TRBV6-5
clone_size: .
d_call: TRBD1
cdr3_aa: CASTPGQGFPFF
cdr3_nt: TGTGCCAGCACTCCGGGACAGGGGTTTCCTTTCTTT

j_call: TRBJ2-3
v_call: TRBV29-1
clone_size: .
d_call: .
cdr3_aa: CSVLGGGSTDTQYF
cdr3_nt: TGCAGCGTCCTAGGGGGGGGTAGCACAGATACGCAGTATTTT

j_call: TRBJ2-1
v_call: TRBV12-5
clone_size: .
d_call: .
cdr3_aa: CASGLGGRGAYNEQFF
cdr3_nt: TGTGCTAGTGGTTTGGGGGGGAGGGGGGCCTACAATGAGCAGTTCTTC

j_call: TRBJ2-7
v_call: TRBV10-2
clone_size: .
d_call: TRBD2
cdr3_aa: CASMLAGNYEQYF
cdr3_nt: TGCGCCAGCATGCTAGCGGGTAACTACGAGCAGTACTTC

j_call: TRBJ2-6
v_call: TRBV9
clone_size: .
d_call: .
cdr3_aa: CASSVSGTNHGANVLTF
cdr3_nt: TGTGCCAGCAGCGTATCAGGGACAAATCATGGGGCCAACGTCCTGACTTTC

j_call: TRBJ2-7
v_call: TRBV28
clone_size: .
d_call: .
cdr3_aa: CASRTAGYEQYF
cdr3_nt: TGTGCCAGCAGGACCGCGGGCTACGAGCAGTACTTC

j_call: TRBJ1-2
v_call: TRBV9
clone_size: .
d_call: TRBD1
cdr3_aa: CASSVDGQGIWGYTF
cdr3_nt: TGTGCCAGCAGCGTAGATGGACAGGGGATTTGGGGCTACACCTTC

j_call: TRBJ1-2
v_call: TRBV9
clone_size: .
d_call: .
cdr3_aa: CASSVVKEANYGYTF
cdr3_nt: TGTGCCAGCAGCGTAGTAAAGGAGGCTAACTATGGCTACACCTTC

j_call: TRBJ2-5
v_call: TRBV30
clone_size: .
d_call: TRBD1
cdr3_aa: CAWSVLGTAQETQYF
cdr3_nt: TGTGCCTGGAGTGTTTTGGGGACAGCACAAGAGACCCAGTACTTC

j_call: TRBJ1-2
v_call: TRBV11-2
clone_size: .
d_call: TRBD1
cdr3_aa: CASSSELGGTGGKSYGYTF
cdr3_nt: TGTGCCAGCAGCTCCGAGCTAGGGGGGACAGGGGGCAAAAGCTATGGCTACACCTTC

j_call: TRBJ2-2
v_call: TRBV5-1
clone_size: few
d_call: TRBD2
cdr3_aa: CASSPRGRAGELFF
cdr3_nt: TGCGCCAGCAGCCCCCGCGGGAGGGCCGGGGAGCTGTTTTTT

j_call: TRBJ1-1
v_call: TRBV5-4
clone_size: few
d_call: TRBD1
cdr3_aa: CASSSDRDTEAFF
cdr3_nt: TGTGCCAGCAGCTCGGACAGGGATACTGAAGCTTTCTTT

j_call: TRBJ2-5
v_call: TRBV19
clone_size: .
d_call: .
cdr3_aa: CASSIGGAETQYF
cdr3_nt: TGTGCCAGTAGTATTGGGGGGGCTGAGACCCAGTACTTC

j_call: TRBJ1-2
v_call: TRBV6-5
clone_size: .
d_call: .
cdr3_aa: CASSGSGNKNGYTF
cdr3_nt: TGTGCCAGCAGTGGGTCGGGGAACAAGAATGGCTACACCTTC

j_call: TRBJ1-1
v_call: TRBV4-1
clone_size: .
d_call: .
cdr3_aa: CASSPLYRNTEAFF
cdr3_nt: TGCGCCAGCAGCCCGCTATACCGGAACACTGAAGCTTTCTTT